The clone carrying this T cell receptor (beta chain) was seen at least ten times. An end of the junction does not agree with germline; a read error may underlie this. RNA transcripts were the template, and TCR beta CDR3 regions were amplified from them. Following a first-round RT-PCR that used HTBI primers, a second-round multiplex PCR was carried out. TCRdb reanalysed the multiplex PCR reads using MiXCR and keeps one entry per CDR3 protein. The table includes a few hundred thousand distinct CDR3 sequences, about a sixth detected once. Germline lookup yields CDR1 MNHEY and CDR2 SMNVEV (reference sequence). The CDR3 consists of 14 residues. This entry is derived from a study of Graves' ophthalmopathy and Graves' hyperthyroidism. Cases classed as stable hyperthyroidism had no ophthalmopathy within 18 months of follow-up. Lactation, pregnancy, uncontrolled infections and other autoimmune diseases were all grounds for excluding patients.

The chain recombines TRBV27 with TRBJ1-1; 7 positions agree with TRBD1. This sequence originates from an adult woman with stable Graves' hyperthyroidism. The sample comprised peripheral blood. CDR3 DNA: TGTGCCAGCAATTTACACAGGGGCGTCACTGAAGCTTTCTTT. Its protein product is CASNLHRGVTEAFF.